The T cell receptor beta chain described here comes from a study of cytomegalovirus exposure and HLA in healthy donors. Vbeta (60) and Jbeta (13) primers were used in the PCR. In the authors' workflow: Approximately 11 million of the roughly 80 million unique TCR beta chains counted in a later analysis were shared. Method: immunoSEQ multiplex PCR; TCRdb's copy keeps in-frame clones and lacks some. V and J calls and clone size are those listed in that table; D and trimming were worked out from the DNA. Its table lists about 58,000 clones. On this clone itself: Antigen specificity is unknown.

Study-wide points: Owing to their indistinguishability, certain V segments, notably TRBV6-2 and TRBV6-3, were excluded. Compared with the roughly 700-donor mean, an Asian-associated ancestry cluster reportedly had fewer N-insertions, according to a later analysis.

V was clipped by 4 bases and J by 4 bases; unmatched bases: 6. From germline, CDR1 is SGHRS and CDR2 YFSETQ. The CDR3 totals 14 residues. This clonotype was sampled from a woman between 18 and 29 years old in good health and CMV-seronegative. This rearrangement joins TRBV5-1 to TRBJ1-1; TRBD1 matches 8 bases. The sequenced material came from PBMCs. The CDR3 spells CASSIITGGTEAFF. The CDR3 nucleotides read TGCGCCAGCAGCATTATAACAGGGGGCACTGAAGCTTTCTTT.